These 4 T cell receptor beta chains were sequenced from one sample in a study of technical replicates of blood from a few donors. Sequencing was performed with immunoSEQ multiplex PCR; in TCRdb, only in-frame clones are kept and a portion is missing. The table has around 67,000 clones, just under 95% seen once. The material sequenced was T cells isolated from PBMCs. These receptors originate from a human donor in good health.

The chain joins TRBV25-1 to TRBJ1-1, with D possibly matching TRBD1 (6 bases). CDR3 length: 12 amino acids. Trimming took off 4 bases at V and 10 bases at J, with 13 bases between the two ends. Looked up from germline, CDR1 is MGHDK and CDR2 is SYGVNS. The CDR3 is CASSAIQGRAFF. The CDR3 DNA follows: TGTGCCAGCAGTGCTATACAGGGAAGAGCTTTCTTT.

This chain connects TRBV12-5 to TRBJ2-3; 11 positions match TRBD2. The V segment lost 9 bases and the J segment 4 bases; nucleotides outside the gene matches: 6. The CDR3 is 14 amino acids. The V gene's germline CDR1 is LGHNT and CDR2 FRNRAP. This chain's CDR3 is CASLTSGNPDTQYF. CDR3 in DNA: TGTGCTAGCCTGACTAGCGGGAACCCAGATACGCAGTATTTT.

The V and J genes are TRBV11-3 and TRBJ2-6, with D tentatively TRBD2 (5 bases). Trimming stripped 3 bases from V and 2 bases from J, with 11 bases between. CDR3 length: 16 amino acids. CDR1 and CDR2 (germline): SGHNT, YENEEA. The CDR3 spells CASSFGDYTGANVLTF. In DNA, the CDR3 is TGTGCCAGCAGCTTCGGCGACTATACTGGGGCCAACGTCCTGACTTTC.

This clone was counted once. The CDR3 DNA reads TGTGCCAGCAGCTTAACCAGCGGGAGTTCCCATGAGCAGTTCTTC. This translates into CASSLTSGSSHEQFF. The chain recombines TRBV7-3 with TRBJ2-1, with 8 bases lining up with TRBD2. The CDR3 loop spans 15 amino acids. V was clipped by 0 bases and J by 8 bases; unmatched bases: 6. Germline V gene lookup returns CDR1 SGHTA and CDR2 FQGTGA.